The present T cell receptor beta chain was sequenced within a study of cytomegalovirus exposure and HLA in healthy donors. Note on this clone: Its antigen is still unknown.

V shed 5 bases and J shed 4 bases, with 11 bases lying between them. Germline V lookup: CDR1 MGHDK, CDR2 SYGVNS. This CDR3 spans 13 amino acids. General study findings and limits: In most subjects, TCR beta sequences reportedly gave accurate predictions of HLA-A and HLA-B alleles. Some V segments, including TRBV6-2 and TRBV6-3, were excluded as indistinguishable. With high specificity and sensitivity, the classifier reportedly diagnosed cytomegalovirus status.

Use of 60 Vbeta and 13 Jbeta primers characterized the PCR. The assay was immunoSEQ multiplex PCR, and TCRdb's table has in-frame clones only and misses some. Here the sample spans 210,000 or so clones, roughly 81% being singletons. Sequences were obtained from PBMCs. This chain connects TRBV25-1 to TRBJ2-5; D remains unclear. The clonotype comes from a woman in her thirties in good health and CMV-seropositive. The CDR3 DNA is TGTGCCAGCAGTCCCCCGGGTTCAGAGACCCAGTACTTC. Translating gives CASSPPGSETQYF.